The sequence of this T cell receptor (beta chain) was determined in a study of radiotherapy plus CTLA-4 blockade in lung cancer. As for the study in general: Objective responses were observed in around a sixth of patients, and disease control was achieved by over 30%. Study observations and caveats: Increased serum interferon-beta after radiation also reportedly predicted response strongly. TCR clones of tumor origin grew in blood after radiotherapy plus ipilimumab.

Note on this clone: Its antigen is unknown.

Assay: immunoSEQ multiplex PCR; the TCRdb copy retains only in-frame clones and omits some. Among 90,000 to 100,000 clones, about 70% were seen once, and the ten largest hold 2.8%. The CDR3 extends over 18 amino acids. V was clipped by 1 base and J by 0 bases; unmatched bases: 7. Germline CDR1 reads SGDLS; CDR2 reads YYNGEE. Patients in the study, people with chemo-refractory metastatic non-small-cell lung cancer, received focal radiation plus ipilimumab CTLA-4 blockade. The source material was peripheral blood, sampled from a patient treated with radiotherapy plus ipilimumab. The chain carries TRBV9 and TRBJ2-6, with 7 positions matching TRBD1. This receptor was obtained from a human donor with non-small cell lung cancer who had a partial response to radiotherapy plus ipilimumab. Some clones in this sample may be carry-over from other donors' samples. The CDR3: CASSVRTGGSSGANVLTF. The CDR3 DNA is TGTGCCAGCAGCGTACGGACAGGCGGCTCCTCTGGGGCCAACGTCCTGACTTTC.